This T cell receptor (beta chain) was retrieved from a study of PD-L1 blockade in urothelial cancer. The time point denotes: pretreatment peripheral blood. The table came from immunoSEQ multiplex PCR; TCRdb's copy has only in-frame clones and leaves some out. The repertoire holds roughly 47,000 clones, 79% seen once, with 8.5% to 12% in the top ten. The source of this sequence is a man between 65 and 85 years old with urothelial cancer. The specimen comprised PBMCs, sampled around atezolizumab (anti-PD-L1) treatment.

The CDR3 is CASRFTGTDTQYF. CDR3 DNA: TGTGCCAGCAGGTTCACAGGAACAGATACGCAGTATTTT. V and J are TRBV7-3 and TRBJ2-3; weak D call: TRBD1 (5 bases). The germline V gene has CDR1 SGHTA and CDR2 FQGTGA. Deletions cut 6 bases from V and 3 bases from J, with 10 bases between. The CDR3 is 13 amino acids.